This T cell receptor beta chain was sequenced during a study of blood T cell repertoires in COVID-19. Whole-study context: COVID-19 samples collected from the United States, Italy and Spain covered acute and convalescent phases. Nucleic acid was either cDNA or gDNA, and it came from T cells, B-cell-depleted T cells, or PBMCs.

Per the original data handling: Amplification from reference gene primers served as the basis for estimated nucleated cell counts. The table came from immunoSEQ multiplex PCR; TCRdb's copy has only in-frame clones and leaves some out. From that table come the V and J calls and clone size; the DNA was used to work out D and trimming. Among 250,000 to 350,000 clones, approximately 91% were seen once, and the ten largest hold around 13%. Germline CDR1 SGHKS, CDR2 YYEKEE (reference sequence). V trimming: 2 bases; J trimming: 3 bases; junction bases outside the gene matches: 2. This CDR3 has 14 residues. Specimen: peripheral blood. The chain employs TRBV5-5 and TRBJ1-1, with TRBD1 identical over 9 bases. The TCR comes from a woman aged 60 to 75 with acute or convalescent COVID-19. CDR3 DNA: TGTGCCAGCAGCTTAAGGACAGGGGACACTGAAGCTTTCTTT. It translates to CASSLRTGDTEAFF.